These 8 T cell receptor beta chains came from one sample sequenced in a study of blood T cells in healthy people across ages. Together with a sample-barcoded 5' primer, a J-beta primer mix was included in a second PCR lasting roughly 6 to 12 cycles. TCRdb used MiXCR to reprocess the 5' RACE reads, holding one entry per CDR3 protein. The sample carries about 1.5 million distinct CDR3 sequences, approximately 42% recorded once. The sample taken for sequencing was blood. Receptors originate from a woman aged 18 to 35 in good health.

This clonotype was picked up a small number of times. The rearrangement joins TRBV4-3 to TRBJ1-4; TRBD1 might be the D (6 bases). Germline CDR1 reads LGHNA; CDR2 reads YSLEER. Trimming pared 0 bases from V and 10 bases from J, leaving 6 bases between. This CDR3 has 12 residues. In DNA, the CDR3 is TGCGCCAGCAGCCAAGAAGGGGGAAAACTGTTTTTT. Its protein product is CASSQEGGKLFF.

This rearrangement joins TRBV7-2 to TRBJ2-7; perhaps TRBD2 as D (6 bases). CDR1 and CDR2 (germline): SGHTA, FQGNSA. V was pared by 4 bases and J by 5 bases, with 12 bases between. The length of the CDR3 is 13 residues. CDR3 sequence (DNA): TGTGCCAGCAGCTGGACTATTTCCGACGAGCAGTACTTC. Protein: CASSWTISDEQYF. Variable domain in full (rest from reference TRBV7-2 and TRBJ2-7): GAGVSQSPSNKVTEKGKDVELRCDPISGHTALYWYRQSLGQGLEFLIYFQGNSAPDKSGLPSDRFSAERTGGSVSTLTIQRTQQEDSAVYLCASSWTISDEQYFGPGTRLTVT.

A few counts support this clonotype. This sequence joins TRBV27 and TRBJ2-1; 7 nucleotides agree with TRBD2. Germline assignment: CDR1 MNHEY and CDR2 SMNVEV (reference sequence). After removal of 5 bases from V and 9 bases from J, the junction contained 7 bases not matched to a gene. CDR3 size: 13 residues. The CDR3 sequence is CASSHHSSGEQFF. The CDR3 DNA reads TGTGCCAGCAGTCACCATTCTAGCGGTGAGCAGTTCTTC.

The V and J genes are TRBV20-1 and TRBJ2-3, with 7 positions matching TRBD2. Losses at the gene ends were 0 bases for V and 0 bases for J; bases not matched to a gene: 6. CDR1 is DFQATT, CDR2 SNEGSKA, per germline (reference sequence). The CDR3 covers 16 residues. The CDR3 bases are TGCAGTGCTAGAGATCGAAGGCGGGGGAGCACAGATACGCAGTATTTT. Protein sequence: CSARDRRRGSTDTQYF.

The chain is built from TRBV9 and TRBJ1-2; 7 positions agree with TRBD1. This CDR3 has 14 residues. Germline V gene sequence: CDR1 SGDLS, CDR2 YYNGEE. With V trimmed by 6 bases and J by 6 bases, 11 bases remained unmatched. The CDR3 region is CASTHEAGGDGYTF. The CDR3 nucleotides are TGTGCCAGCACCCACGAGGCAGGGGGAGATGGCTACACCTTC.

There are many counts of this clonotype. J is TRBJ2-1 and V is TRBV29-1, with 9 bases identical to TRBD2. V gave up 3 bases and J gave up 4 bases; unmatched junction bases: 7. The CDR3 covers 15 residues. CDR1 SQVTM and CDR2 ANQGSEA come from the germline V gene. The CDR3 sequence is CSVDLRLAGYNEQFF. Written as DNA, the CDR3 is TGCAGCGTTGATTTGAGGCTAGCGGGGTACAATGAGCAGTTCTTC.

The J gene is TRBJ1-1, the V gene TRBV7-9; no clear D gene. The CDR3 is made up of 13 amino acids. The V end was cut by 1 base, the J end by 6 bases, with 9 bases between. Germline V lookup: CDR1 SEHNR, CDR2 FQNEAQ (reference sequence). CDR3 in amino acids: CASSLVQRAEAFF. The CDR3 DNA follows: TGTGCCAGCAGCTTAGTCCAAAGGGCTGAAGCTTTCTTT. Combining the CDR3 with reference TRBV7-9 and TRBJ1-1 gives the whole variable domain DTGVSQNPRHKITKRGQNVTFRCDPISEHNRLYWYRQTLGQGPEFLTYFQNEAQLEKSRLLSDRFSAERPKGSFSTLEIQRTEQGDSAMYLCASSLVQRAEAFFGQGTRLTVV.

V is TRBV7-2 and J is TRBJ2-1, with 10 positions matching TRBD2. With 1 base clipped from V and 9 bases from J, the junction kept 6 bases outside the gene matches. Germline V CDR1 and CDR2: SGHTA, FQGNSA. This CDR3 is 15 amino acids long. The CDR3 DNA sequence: TGTGCCAGCAGCTTAGATCAGCGGGGGGGCACTGAGCAGTTCTTC. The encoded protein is CASSLDQRGGTEQFF. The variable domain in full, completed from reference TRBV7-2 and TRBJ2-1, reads GAGVSQSPSNKVTEKGKDVELRCDPISGHTALYWYRQSLGQGLEFLIYFQGNSAPDKSGLPSDRFSAERTGGSVSTLTIQRTQQEDSAVYLCASSLDQRGGTEQFFGPGTRLTVL.